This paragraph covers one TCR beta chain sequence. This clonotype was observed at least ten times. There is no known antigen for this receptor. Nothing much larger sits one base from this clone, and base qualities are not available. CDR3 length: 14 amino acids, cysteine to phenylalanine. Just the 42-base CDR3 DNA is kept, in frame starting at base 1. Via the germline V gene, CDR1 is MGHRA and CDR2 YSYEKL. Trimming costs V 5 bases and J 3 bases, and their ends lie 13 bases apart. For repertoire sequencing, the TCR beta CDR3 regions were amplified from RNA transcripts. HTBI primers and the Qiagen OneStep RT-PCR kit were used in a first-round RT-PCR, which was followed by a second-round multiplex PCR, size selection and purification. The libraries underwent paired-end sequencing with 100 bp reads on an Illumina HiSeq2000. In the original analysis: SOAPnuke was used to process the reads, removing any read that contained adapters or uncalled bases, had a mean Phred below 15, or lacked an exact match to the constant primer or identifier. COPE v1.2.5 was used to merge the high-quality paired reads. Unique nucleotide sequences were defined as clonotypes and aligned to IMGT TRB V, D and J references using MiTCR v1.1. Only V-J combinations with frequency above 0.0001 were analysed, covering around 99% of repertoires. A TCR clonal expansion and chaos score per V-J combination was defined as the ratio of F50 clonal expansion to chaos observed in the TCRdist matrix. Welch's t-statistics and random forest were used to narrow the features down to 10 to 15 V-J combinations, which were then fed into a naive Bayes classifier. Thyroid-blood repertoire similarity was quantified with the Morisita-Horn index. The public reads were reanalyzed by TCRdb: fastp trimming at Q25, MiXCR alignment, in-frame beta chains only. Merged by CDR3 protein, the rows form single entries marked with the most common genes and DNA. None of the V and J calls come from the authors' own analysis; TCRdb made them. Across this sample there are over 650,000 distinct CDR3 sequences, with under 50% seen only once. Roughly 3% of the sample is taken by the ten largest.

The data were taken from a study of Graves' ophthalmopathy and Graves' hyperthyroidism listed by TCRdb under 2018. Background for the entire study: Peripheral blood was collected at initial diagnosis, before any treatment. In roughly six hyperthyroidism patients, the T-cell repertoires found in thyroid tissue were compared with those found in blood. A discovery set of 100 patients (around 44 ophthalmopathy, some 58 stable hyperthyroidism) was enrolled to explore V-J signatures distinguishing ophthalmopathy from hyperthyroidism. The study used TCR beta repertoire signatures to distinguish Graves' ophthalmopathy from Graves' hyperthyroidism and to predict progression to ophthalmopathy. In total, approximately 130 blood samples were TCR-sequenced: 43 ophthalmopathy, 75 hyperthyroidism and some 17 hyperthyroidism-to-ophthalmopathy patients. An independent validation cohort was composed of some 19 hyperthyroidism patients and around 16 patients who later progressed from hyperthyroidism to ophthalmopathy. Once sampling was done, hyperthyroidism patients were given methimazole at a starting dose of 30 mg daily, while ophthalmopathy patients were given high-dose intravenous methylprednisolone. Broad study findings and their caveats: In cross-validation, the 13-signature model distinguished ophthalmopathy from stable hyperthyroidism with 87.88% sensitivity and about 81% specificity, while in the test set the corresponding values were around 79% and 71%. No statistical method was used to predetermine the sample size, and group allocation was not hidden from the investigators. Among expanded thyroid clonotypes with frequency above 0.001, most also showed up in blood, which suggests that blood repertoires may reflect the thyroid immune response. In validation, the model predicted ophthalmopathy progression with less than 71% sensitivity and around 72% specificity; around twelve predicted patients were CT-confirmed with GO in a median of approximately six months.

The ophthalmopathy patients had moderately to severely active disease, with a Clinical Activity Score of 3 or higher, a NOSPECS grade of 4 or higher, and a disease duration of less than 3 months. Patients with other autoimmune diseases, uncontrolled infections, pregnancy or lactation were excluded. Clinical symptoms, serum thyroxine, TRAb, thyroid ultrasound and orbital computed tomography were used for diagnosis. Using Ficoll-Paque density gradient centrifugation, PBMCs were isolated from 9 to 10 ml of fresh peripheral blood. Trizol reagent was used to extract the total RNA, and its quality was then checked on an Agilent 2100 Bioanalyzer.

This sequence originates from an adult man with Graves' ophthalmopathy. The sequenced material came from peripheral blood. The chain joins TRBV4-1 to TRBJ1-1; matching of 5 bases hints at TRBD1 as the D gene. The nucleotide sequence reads TGCGCCAGCAGCTACCCGGGACCGCACACTGAAGCTTTCTTT. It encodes CASSYPGPHTEAFF.